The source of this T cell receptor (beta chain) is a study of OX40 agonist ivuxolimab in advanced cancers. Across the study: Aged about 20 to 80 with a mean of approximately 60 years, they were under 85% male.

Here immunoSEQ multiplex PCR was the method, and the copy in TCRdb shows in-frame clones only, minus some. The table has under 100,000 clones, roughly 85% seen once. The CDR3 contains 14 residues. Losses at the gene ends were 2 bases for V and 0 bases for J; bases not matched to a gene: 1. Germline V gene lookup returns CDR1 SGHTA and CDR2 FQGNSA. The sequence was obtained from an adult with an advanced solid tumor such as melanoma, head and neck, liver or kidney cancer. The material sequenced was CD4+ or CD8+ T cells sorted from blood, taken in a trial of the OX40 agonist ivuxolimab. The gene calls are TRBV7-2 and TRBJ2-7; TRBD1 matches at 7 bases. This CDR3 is CASSLRDSSYEQYF. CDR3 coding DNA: TGTGCCAGCAGCTTAAGGGACAGCTCCTACGAGCAGTACTTC.